This T cell receptor beta chain was documented in a study of control samples from healthy donors and cancer patients. Here immunoSEQ multiplex PCR was the method, and the copy in TCRdb shows in-frame clones only, minus some. The repertoire holds under 200,000 clones, 90% to 95% seen once, with about 15% in the top ten. The length of the CDR3 is 13 residues. Between the trimmed V and J ends, which lost 0 bases and 5 bases, there was a span of 8 bases. The germline gives CDR1 GTSNPN, CDR2 SVGIG (reference sequence). This receptor was taken from a man aged 55 to 70 with colorectal cancer. The chain joins TRBV30 to TRBJ1-5; D unclear. The sample was PBMCs. In nucleotides, the CDR3 is TGTGCCTGGAGTGTCGACACTTATCAGCCCCAGCATTTT. Protein product: CAWSVDTYQPQHF.